This T cell receptor (beta chain) was recovered during a study of blood T cell repertoires in COVID-19. Background on the study: Collection of acute and convalescent COVID-19 samples took place in the United States, Italy and Spain. Sample material is recorded as cDNA or gDNA derived from T cells, B-cell-depleted T cells, or PBMCs.

Authors' analysis steps: Amplification of reference gene primers was used by the study to estimate nucleated cell counts. The assay was immunoSEQ multiplex PCR, and TCRdb's table has in-frame clones only and misses some. From that table come the V and J calls and clone size; the DNA was used to work out D and trimming. The sample holds some 22,000 clones, roughly 88% seen once. V lost 3 bases, J lost 6 bases, and 2 bases stayed unmatched. CDR1 LGHDT and CDR2 YNNKEL come from the germline V gene (reference sequence). This CDR3 is 12 amino acids long. The source of this sequence is a human donor with active COVID-19. The donor label of this sample is uncertain. The sequencing input was peripheral blood. V gene TRBV3-1 (or the pseudogene TRBV3-2) combines with J gene TRBJ2-7; 7 bases align to TRBD1. The CDR3 here is CASSQTGFEQYF. CDR3 nucleotides: TGTGCCAGCAGCCAGACAGGGTTCGAGCAGTACTTC.